This T cell receptor (beta chain) was profiled in a study of CD8 T cells in ankylosing spondylitis. Quantitative molecular-barcoded 5'-RACE generated the TCR beta libraries. In TCRdb, the 5' RACE reads were re-called with MiXCR into one record per CDR3 protein. The data contain 120,000 to 150,000 distinct CDR3 sequences, 6.5% to 8.5% of them seen just once; the ten biggest clones take up 7.3%. Study-wide results and caveats: Significant enrichment of disease-linked clones was reported in matched ankylosing spondylitis synovial fluid. One TCR beta motif, made up of about 8 highly homologous variants, appeared characteristic of ankylosing spondylitis blood.

This clonotype has at least ten counts. What it recognizes is unknown. This clonotype was sampled from a male donor with ankylosing spondylitis. The sample consisted of synovial fluid, either unsorted or a sorted T cell fraction (not recorded which).

Written as DNA, the CDR3 is TGCGCCAGCAGCGCCACAGGGTTGCGGTCCTACGAGCAGTACTTC. This codes for CASSATGLRSYEQYF. The chain joins TRBV5-1 to TRBJ2-7, with D perhaps matching TRBD1 (6 bases). Per germline, CDR1 SGHRS and CDR2 YFSETQ. Trimming pared 4 bases from V and 1 base from J, leaving 15 bases between. The CDR3 contains 15 residues.